The source of this TCR beta chain is a study of blood T cell repertoires in COVID-19. V dropped 6 bases and J dropped 6 bases, with 21 bases sitting between them. Germline lookup yields CDR1 MNHEY and CDR2 SVGAGI. The CDR3 length is 15 residues. TCRdb's copy holds only in-frame clones and misses some; the assay was immunoSEQ multiplex PCR. The sample shows under 350,000 clones, 90% of them seen only once. The genes are TRBV6-5 and TRBJ2-7, with D possibly TRBD2 on 6 matching bases. Sequenced material: PBMCs or T cells enriched from blood (not recorded which). The receptor comes from a man aged 55 to 70 who had recovered from COVID-19. The CDR3, as DNA: TGTGCCAGCAGCGCGGGACTCCCGATGGTGATCGAGCAGTACTTC. Translated: CASSAGLPMVIEQYF.